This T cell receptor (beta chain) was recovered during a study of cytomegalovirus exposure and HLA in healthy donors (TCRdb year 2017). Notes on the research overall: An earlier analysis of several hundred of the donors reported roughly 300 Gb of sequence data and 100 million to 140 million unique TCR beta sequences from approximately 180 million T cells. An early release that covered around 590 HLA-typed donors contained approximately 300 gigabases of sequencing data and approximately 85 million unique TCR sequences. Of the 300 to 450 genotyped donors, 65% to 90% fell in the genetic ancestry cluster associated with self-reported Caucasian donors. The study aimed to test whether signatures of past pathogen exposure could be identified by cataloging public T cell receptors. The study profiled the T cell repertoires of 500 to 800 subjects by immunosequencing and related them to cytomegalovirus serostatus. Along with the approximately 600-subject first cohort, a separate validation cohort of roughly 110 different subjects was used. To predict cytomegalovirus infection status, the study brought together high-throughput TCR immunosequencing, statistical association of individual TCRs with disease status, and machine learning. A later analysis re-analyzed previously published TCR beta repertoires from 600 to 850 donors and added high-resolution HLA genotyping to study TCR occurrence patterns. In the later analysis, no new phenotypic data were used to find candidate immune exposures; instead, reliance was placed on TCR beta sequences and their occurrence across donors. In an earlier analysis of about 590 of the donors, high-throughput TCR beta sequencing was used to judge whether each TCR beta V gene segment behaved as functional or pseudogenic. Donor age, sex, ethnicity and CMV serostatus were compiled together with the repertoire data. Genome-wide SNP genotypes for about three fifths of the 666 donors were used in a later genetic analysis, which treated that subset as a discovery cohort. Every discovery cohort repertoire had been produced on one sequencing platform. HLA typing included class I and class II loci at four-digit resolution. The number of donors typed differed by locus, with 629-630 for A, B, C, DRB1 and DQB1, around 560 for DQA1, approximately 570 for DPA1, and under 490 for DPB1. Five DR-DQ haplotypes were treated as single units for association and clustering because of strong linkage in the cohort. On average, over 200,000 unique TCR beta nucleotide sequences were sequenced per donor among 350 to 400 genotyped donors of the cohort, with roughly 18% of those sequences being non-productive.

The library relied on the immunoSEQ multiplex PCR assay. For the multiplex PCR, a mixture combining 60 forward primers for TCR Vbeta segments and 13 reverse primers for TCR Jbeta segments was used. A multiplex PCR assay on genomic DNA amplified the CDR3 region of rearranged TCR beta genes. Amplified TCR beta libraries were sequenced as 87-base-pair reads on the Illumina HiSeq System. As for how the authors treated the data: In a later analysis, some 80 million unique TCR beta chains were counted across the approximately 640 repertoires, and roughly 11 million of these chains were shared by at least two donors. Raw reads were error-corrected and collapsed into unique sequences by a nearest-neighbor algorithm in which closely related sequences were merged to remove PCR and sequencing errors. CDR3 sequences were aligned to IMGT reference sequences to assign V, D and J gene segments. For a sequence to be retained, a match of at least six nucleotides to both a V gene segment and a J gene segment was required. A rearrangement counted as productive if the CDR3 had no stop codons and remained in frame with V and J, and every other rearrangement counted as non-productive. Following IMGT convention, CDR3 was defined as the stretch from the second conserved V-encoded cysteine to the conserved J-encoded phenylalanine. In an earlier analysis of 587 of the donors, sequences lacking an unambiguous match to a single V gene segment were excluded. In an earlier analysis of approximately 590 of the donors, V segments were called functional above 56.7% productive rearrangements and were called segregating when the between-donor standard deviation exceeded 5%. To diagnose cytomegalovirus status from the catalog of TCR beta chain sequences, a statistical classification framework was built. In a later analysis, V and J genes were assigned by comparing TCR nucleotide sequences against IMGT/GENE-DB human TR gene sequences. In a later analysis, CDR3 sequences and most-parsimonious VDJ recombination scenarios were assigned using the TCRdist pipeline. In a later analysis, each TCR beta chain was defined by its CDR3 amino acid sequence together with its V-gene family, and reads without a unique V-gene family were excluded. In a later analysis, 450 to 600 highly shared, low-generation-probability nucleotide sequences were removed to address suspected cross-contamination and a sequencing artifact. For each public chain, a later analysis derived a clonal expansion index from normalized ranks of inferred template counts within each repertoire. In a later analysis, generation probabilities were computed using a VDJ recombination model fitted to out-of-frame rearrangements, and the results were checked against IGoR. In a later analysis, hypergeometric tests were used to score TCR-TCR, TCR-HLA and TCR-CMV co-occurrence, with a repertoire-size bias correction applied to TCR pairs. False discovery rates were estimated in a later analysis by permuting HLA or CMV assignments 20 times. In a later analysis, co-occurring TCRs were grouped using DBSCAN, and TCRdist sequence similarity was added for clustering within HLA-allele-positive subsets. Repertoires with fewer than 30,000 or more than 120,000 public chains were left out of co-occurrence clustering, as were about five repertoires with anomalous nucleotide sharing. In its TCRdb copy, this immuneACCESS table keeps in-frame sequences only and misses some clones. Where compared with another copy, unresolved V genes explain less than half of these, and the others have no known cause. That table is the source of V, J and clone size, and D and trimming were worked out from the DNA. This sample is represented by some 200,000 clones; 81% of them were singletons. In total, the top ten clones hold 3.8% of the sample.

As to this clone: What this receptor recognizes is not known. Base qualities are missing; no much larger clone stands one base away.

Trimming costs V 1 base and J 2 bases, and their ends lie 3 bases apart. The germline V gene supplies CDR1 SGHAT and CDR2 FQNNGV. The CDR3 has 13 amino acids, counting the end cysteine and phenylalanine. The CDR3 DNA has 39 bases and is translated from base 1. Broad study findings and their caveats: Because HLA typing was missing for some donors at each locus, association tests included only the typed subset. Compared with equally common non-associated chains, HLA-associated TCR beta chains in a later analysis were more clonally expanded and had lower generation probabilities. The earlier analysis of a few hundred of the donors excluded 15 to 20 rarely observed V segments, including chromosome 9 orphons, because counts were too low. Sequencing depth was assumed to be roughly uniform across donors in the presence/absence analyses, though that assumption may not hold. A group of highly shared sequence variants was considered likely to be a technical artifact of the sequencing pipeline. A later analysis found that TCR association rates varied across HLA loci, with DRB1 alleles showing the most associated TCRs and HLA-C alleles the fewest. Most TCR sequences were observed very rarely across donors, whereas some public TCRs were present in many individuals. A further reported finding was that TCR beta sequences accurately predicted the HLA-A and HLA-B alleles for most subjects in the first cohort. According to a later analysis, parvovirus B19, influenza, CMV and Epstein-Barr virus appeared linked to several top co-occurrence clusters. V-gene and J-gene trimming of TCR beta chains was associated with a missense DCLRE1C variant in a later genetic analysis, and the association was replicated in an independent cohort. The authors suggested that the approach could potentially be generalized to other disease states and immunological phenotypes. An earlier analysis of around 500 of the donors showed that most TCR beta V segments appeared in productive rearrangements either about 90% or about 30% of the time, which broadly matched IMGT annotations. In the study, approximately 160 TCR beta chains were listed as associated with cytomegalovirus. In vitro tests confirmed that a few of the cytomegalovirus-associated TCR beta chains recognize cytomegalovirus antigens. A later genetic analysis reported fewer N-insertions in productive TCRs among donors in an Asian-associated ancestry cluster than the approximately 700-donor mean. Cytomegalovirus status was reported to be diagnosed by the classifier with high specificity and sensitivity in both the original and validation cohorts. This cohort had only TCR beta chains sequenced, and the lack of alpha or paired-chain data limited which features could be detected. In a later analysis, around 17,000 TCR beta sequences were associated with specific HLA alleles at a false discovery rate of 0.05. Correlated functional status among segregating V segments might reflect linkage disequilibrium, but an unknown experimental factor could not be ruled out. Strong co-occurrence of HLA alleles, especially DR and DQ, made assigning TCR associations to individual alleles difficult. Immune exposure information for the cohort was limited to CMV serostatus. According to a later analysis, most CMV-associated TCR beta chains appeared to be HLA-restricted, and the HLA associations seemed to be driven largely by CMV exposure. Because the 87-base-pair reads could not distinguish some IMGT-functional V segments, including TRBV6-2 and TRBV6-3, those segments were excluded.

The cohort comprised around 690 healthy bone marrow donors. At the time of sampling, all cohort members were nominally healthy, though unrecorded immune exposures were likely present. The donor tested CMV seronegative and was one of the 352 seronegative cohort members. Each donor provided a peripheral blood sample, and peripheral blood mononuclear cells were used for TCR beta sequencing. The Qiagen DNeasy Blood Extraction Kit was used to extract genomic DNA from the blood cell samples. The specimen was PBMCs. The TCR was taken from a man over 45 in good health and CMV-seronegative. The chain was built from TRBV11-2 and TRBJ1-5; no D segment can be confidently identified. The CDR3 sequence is CASSLAGNQPQHF. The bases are TGTGCCAGCAGCTTAGCAGGCAATCAGCCCCAGCATTTT.